Shown below are 25 T cell receptor beta chains from a single sample sequenced in a study of patients and donors after allogeneic stem cell transplantation. MiXCR, run by TCRdb on the RT-PCR reads, gives a single entry per CDR3 protein. The data contain hundreds of thousands of distinct CDR3 sequences, around 16% of them singletons. Sequenced sample: blood, either unsorted or a sorted T cell fraction (not recorded which). The receptors were gathered from a human donor who was either an allogeneic HSCT recipient or a stem cell or donor lymphocyte infusion donor (not recorded which). It is not recorded whose cells these are; they may come from a transplant donor.

This clonotype was detected only a few times. The CDR3 spells CASQPLSRETQYF. The CDR3 DNA reads as TGTGCCAGCCAACCACTAAGTCGAGAGACCCAGTACTTC. V gene TRBV9 combines with J gene TRBJ2-5; D unresolved. The germline gives CDR1 SGDLS, CDR2 YYNGEE. CDR3 length: 13 residues. V was cut by 7 bases and J by 4 bases, with 14 bases left in between.

This rearrangement joins TRBV24-1 to TRBJ2-1, with 11 nucleotides matching TRBD1. CDR1 KGHDR and CDR2 SFDVKD come from the germline V gene. The trim removed 3 bases at V and 5 bases at J, leaving 5 bases unmatched. The length of the CDR3 is 16 residues. The CDR3, as DNA: TGTGCCACCAGTGATCCTGGACAGGGGGCAAACAATGAGCAGTTCTTC. Its protein is CATSDPGQGANNEQFF.

The rearrangement links TRBV7-3 to TRBJ2-2, with D tentatively TRBD2 (5 bases). The CDR3 runs 16 residues. Trimming stripped 1 base from V and 3 bases from J, with 12 bases between. Germline assignment: CDR1 SGHTA and CDR2 FQGTGA. This chain's CDR3 is CASSLIPGRDTGELFF. In nucleotides, the CDR3 is TGTGCCAGCAGCTTAATTCCGGGAAGGGACACCGGGGAGCTGTTTTTT.

The chain joins TRBV7-9 to TRBJ2-3, with D possibly TRBD2 on 7 matching bases. The CDR3 runs to 16 residues. The V and J ends lost 3 bases and 0 bases respectively, with 13 bases between them. Per the germline V gene, CDR1 is SEHNR and CDR2 is FQNEAQ (reference sequence). CDR3 sequence: CASSFPRGTSTDTQYF. CDR3 DNA sequence: TGTGCCAGCAGCTTTCCGCGGGGGACAAGCACAGATACGCAGTATTTT.

The chain links TRBV12-3 or TRBV12-4 to TRBJ1-5; D not certain. This CDR3 contains 15 residues. Trimming left V 6 bases short and J 0 bases short, with 12 bases between. In DNA, the CDR3 is TGTGCCAGCAGAAGCGGGAGTCATAGCAATCAGCCCCAGCATTTT. Encoded protein: CASRSGSHSNQPQHF.

This chain joins TRBV14 and TRBJ2-1; D possibly corresponds to TRBD1 (5 bases). There are 16 residues in the CDR3. Germline V gene lookup returns CDR1 SGHDN and CDR2 FVKESK. Between the trimmed V and J ends, which lost 0 bases and 8 bases, there was a span of 17 bases. CDR3 amino acids: CASSQDPAKQGDEQFF. The CDR3 DNA sequence: TGTGCCAGCAGCCAAGATCCGGCCAAGCAAGGGGATGAGCAGTTCTTC. Based on the CDR3 plus reference TRBV14 and TRBJ2-1, the full variable domain is EAGVTQFPSHSVIEKGQTVTLRCDPISGHDNLYWYRRVMGKEIKFLLHFVKESKQDESGMPNNRFLAERTGGTYSTLKVQPAELEDSGVYFCASSQDPAKQGDEQFFGPGTRLTVL.

This chain connects TRBV20-1 to TRBJ2-5, with 8 bases lining up with TRBD1. The CDR3 is made up of 14 amino acids. V lost 3 bases and J lost 1; bases outside the gene matches: 4. Looked up from germline, CDR1 is DFQATT and CDR2 is SNEGSKA (reference sequence). The CDR3 here is CSARSGQGQETQYF. In DNA, the CDR3 is TGCAGTGCTAGGAGTGGACAGGGCCAAGAGACCCAGTACTTC.

This clonotype has just a few counts. This chain links TRBV29-1 with TRBJ1-2; no clear D. The germline gives CDR1 SQVTM, CDR2 ANQGSEA. V was pared by 4 bases and J by 5 bases, with 8 bases between. The CDR3 spans 11 residues. The CDR3 sequence: CSVATAYGYTF. The CDR3 region has the DNA TGCAGCGTTGCTACGGCTTATGGCTACACCTTC. Complete variable domain (other parts from reference TRBV29-1 and TRBJ1-2): SAVISQKPSRDICQRGTSLTIQCQVDSQVTMMFWYRQQPGQSLTLIATANQGSEATYESGFVIDKFPISRPNLTFSTLTVSNMSPEDSSIYLCSVATAYGYTFGSGTRLTVV.

This clonotype was observed a few times. This chain connects TRBV19 to TRBJ1-2; no firm D call. This CDR3 has 13 residues. V was cut by 5 bases and J by 4 bases, with 11 bases left in between. CDR1 is LNHDA, CDR2 SQIVND, per germline (reference sequence). The CDR3 reads CASSSQDGYGYTF. The CDR3 DNA sequence: TGTGCCAGTAGTTCCCAGGACGGCTATGGCTACACCTTC.

This clonotype showed up just a few times. The gene calls are TRBV6-5 and TRBJ1-4, with D tentatively TRBD1 (5 bases). V shed 3 bases and J shed 7 bases, with 12 bases lying between them. The CDR3 is made up of 14 amino acids. Germline V lookup: CDR1 MNHEY, CDR2 SVGAGI. The CDR3 is CASSYSGGSEKLFF. The CDR3 DNA follows: TGTGCCAGCAGTTATTCGGGGGGGAGTGAAAAACTGTTTTTT.

This clonotype has ten or more counts. The gene calls are TRBV11-2 and TRBJ2-1; tentative D call: TRBD1 (5 bases). The CDR3 is 15 amino acids. Trimming took off 5 bases at V and 4 bases at J, with 15 bases between the two ends. Germline CDR1 and CDR2: SGHAT and FQNNGV. The CDR3 loop is CASSQGLDSYNEQFF. CDR3 nucleotides: TGTGCCAGCAGCCAGGGTCTAGATAGTTACAATGAGCAGTTCTTC.

The chain couples TRBV7-3 to TRBJ2-5; 12 bases are shared with TRBD2. Germline V gene lookup returns CDR1 SGHTA and CDR2 FQGTGA. The CDR3 loop spans 15 amino acids. V shed 4 bases and J 3 bases; nucleotides not matched to a gene: 3. The CDR3 region has the DNA TGTGCCAGCAGCTCTAGCGGGAGGGCCGAAGAGACCCAGTACTTC. It yields the protein CASSSSGRAEETQYF.

This clonotype appeared a few times. This chain uses TRBV20-1 with TRBJ1-1; D might be TRBD1 (5 bases). Trimming took off 1 base at V and 0 bases at J, with 12 bases between the two ends. The CDR3 covers 15 residues. Germline lookup yields CDR1 DFQATT and CDR2 SNEGSKA (reference sequence). The CDR3 DNA reads as TGCAGTGCTAGAGTGGTTGAGACAGTGAACACTGAAGCTTTCTTT. Protein product: CSARVVETVNTEAFF.

This clonotype was observed a handful of times. The CDR3 coding sequence is TGTGCCTGGAGACTGGGTCCTGAAGCTTTCTTT. Protein product: CAWRLGPEAFF. The chain uses TRBV30 and TRBJ1-1; unclear D gene. With 3 bases removed from V and 6 bases from J, the gap between germline ends came to 8 bases. Germline CDR1 is GTSNPN and CDR2 is SVGIG (reference sequence). The CDR3 consists of 11 residues.

This chain uses TRBV2 with TRBJ2-2; unclear D gene. V was cut by 6 bases and J by 0 bases, with 8 bases left in between. The CDR3 loop spans 14 amino acids. Germline V gene data show CDR1 as SNHLY and CDR2 as FYNNEI. CDR3 bases: TGTGCCAGCAGAGAAACTCCGAACACCGGGGAGCTGTTTTTT. Translated: CASRETPNTGELFF.

The genes are TRBV11-2 and TRBJ2-3; D is possibly TRBD1 (5 bases). The CDR3 spans 15 residues. V gave up 1 base and J gave up 4 bases, with 12 bases separating them. Per the germline V gene, CDR1 is SGHAT and CDR2 is FQNNGV. CDR3 protein: CASSLGQLQSDTQYF. CDR3 bases: TGTGCCAGCAGCTTAGGACAGCTTCAGTCAGATACGCAGTATTTT.

The chain recombines TRBV12-3 or TRBV12-4 with TRBJ1-5, with no clear D. The CDR3 is made up of 13 amino acids. With 5 bases removed from V and 7 bases from J, the gap between germline ends came to 12 bases. The CDR3 region has the DNA TGTGCCAGCAGTCCGATACAAAGGCAGCCCCAGCATTTT. It is translated as CASSPIQRQPQHF.

The J gene is TRBJ2-7, the V gene TRBV2, with D unclear. CDR1 is SNHLY and CDR2 is FYNNEI in the germline V gene. The CDR3 has 12 residues. V dropped 7 bases and J dropped 5 bases, with 12 bases sitting between them. As DNA, the CDR3 is TGTGCCAGCAAGGTCGATGGCCACGAGCAGTACTTC. Its translation: CASKVDGHEQYF.

V and J are TRBV12-5 and TRBJ2-7, with 10 nucleotides matching TRBD2. This CDR3 is 13 amino acids long. Germline CDR1 reads LGHNT; CDR2 reads FRNRAP. Trimming removed 5 bases from V and 7 bases from J; junction bases left unmatched: 5. The CDR3 DNA is TGTGCTAGTGGTAGACTAGCGGGTGGAGAGCAGTACTTC. Residues: CASGRLAGGEQYF.

A few counts support this clonotype. The chain combines TRBV27 with TRBJ2-3, with D perhaps TRBD1 or TRBD2 (5 bases each). CDR3 length: 17 residues. Germline CDR1 MNHEY, CDR2 SMNVEV (reference sequence). V was trimmed by 0 bases and J by 4 bases, leaving 17 bases between them. The CDR3: CASSLSGDLPGPDTQYF. DNA for the CDR3: TGTGCCAGCAGTTTATCGGGGGATCTTCCCGGGCCAGATACGCAGTATTTT.

The genes are TRBV20-1 and TRBJ1-1, with D unclear. V was trimmed by 2 bases and J by 4 bases, leaving 17 bases between them. The CDR3 totals 15 residues. CDR1 DFQATT and CDR2 SNEGSKA come from the germline V gene (reference sequence). CDR3 coding DNA: TGCAGTGCTAGACGCGAGGTCGGTGGTTCCACTGAAGCTTTCTTT. Translating gives CSARREVGGSTEAFF.

This clonotype was found many times. V and J are TRBV7-2 and TRBJ2-3, with 10 bases fitting TRBD2. The CDR3 contains 15 residues. V dropped 5 bases and J dropped 5; count of bases not matched to a gene: 7. From germline, CDR1 is SGHTA and CDR2 FQGNSA. CDR3 protein: CASSPAGGRVDTQYF. CDR3 nucleotide sequence: TGTGCCAGCAGCCCAGCGGGGGGGCGGGTAGATACGCAGTATTTT.

This clonotype was detected only a few times. This chain joins TRBV5-1 and TRBJ2-7; 16 bases agree with TRBD2. Looked up from germline, CDR1 is SGHRS and CDR2 is YFSETQ. After removal of 4 bases from V and 5 bases from J, the junction contained 6 bases not matched to a gene. This CDR3 contains 16 residues. This chain's CDR3 is CASSHGTSGRAHEQYF. CDR3 sequence (DNA): TGCGCCAGCAGCCACGGGACTAGCGGGAGGGCCCACGAGCAGTACTTC.

This rearrangement joins TRBV4-1 to TRBJ2-2; 11 bases are a match to TRBD2. The CDR3 loop spans 17 amino acids. Losses at the gene ends were 1 base for V and 4 bases for J; bases not matched to a gene: 5. The germline gives CDR1 MGHRA, CDR2 YSYEKL. CDR3 sequence (DNA): TGCGCCAGCAGCCAAGTAGCGGGAGGGCCGACCACCGGGGAGCTGTTTTTT. Its protein product is CASSQVAGGPTTGELFF.

This clonotype was counted between two and nine times. This chain connects TRBV7-9 to TRBJ2-5, with a possible D match to TRBD2 (5 bases). Germline V gene lookup returns CDR1 SEHNR and CDR2 FQNEAQ (reference sequence). CDR3 size: 11 residues. V was clipped by 3 bases and J by 9 bases, with 8 bases between them. The CDR3 loop is CASSFSEAQYF. DNA for the CDR3: TGTGCCAGCAGCTTTTCGGAGGCCCAGTACTTC.